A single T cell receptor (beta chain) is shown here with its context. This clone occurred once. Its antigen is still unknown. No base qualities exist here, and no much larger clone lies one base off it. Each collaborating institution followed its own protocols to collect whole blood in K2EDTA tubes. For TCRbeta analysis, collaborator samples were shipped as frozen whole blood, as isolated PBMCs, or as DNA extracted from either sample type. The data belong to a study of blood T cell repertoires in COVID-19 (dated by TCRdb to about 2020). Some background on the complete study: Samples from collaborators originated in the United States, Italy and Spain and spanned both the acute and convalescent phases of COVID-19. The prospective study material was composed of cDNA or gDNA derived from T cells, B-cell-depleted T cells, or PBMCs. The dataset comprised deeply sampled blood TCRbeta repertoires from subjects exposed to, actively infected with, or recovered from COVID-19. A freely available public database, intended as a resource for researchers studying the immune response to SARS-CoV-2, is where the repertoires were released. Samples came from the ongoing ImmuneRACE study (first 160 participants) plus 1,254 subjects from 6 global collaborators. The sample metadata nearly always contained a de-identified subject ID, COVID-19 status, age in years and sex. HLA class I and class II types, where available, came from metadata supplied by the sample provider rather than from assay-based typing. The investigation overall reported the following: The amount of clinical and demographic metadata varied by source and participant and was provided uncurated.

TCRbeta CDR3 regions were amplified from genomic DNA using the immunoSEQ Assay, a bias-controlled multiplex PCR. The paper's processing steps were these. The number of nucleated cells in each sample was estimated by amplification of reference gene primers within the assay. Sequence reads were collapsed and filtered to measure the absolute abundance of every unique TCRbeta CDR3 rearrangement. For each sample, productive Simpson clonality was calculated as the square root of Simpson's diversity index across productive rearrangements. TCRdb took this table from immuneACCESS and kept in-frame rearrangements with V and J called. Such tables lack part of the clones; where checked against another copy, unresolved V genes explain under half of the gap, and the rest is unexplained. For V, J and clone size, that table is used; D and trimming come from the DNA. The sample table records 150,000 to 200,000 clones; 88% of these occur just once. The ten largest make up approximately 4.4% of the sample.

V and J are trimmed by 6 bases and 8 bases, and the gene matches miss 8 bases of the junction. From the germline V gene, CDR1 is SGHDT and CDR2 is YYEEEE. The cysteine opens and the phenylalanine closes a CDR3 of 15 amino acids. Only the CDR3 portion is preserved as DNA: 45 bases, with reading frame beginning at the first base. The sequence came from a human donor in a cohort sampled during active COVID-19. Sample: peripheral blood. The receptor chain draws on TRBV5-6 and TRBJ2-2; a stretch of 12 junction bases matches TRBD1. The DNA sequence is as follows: TGTGCCAGCACCTTCCGGGACAGGGGGCCTGGGGAGCTGTTTTTT. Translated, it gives CASTFRDRGPGELFF.